This is a list of T cell receptor beta chains from one sample in a study of shared clonotypes between healthy human individuals. Some clones are missing from TCRdb's copy, which holds only in-frame ones; the method was immunoSEQ multiplex PCR. The sample includes about 1 million clones, more than 60% seen only once; the top ten take roughly 1.5%. The sequencing input was memory CD4+ T cells sorted from blood. The receptors originated from a man younger than 30 in good health. Both conserved end residues are part of each CDR3. The D gene is left open where the match is weak. Rows give clone size only sometimes, using once, few, many, or a class for an expanded clone.

TRBV2	-	15	TRBD1	TRBJ1-5	TGTGCCAGCAGAATTGACAGGGGGCCTTATCAGCCCCAGCATTTT	CASRIDRGPYQPQHF
TRBV27	few	15	TRBD1	TRBJ2-5	TGTGCCAGCAGTCACAAGGGACAGGGACAAGAGACCCAGTACTTC	CASSHKGQGQETQYF
TRBV6-1	-	16	TRBD2	TRBJ2-3	TGTGCCAGCAGTGCACGACTAGCGGGAGCAACAGATACGCAGTATTTT	CASSARLAGATDTQYF
TRBV7-9	-	15	-	TRBJ1-4	TGTGCCAGCAGCCGGGGGACGGGATTTAATGAAAAACTGTTTTTT	CASSRGTGFNEKLFF
TRBV5-6	few	15	-	TRBJ2-2	TGTGCCAGCAGCCTCTACGGGGGGAACACCGGGGAGCTGTTTTTT	CASSLYGGNTGELFF
TRBV7-8	-	15	-	TRBJ1-5	TGTGCCAGCAGCTTAGTGGCAGGGGCAAATCAGCCCCAGCATTTT	CASSLVAGANQPQHF
TRBV18	-	14	TRBD2	TRBJ2-3	TGTGCCAGCTCACCGACTAGCGGGACAGATACGCAGTATTTT	CASSPTSGTDTQYF
TRBV6-1	-	14	-	TRBJ2-7	TGTGCCAGCAGCGCGCGACAGGTGGTCGGCGAGCAGTACTTC	CASSARQVVGEQYF
TRBV10-1	once	11	-	TRBJ2-7	TGCGCCAGCGAGGGCGACTCCGAGCAGTACTTC	CASEGDSEQYF
TRBV28	-	14	TRBD1	TRBJ1-5	TGTGCCAGCAGGGAGGGGGCCCGGGGTCAGCCCCAGCATTTT	CASREGARGQPQHF
TRBV2	-	11	-	TRBJ1-4	TGTGCCAGCAGGGGGGGAGGAAAACTGTTTTTT	CASRGGGKLFF
TRBV5-1	many	13	TRBD2	TRBJ2-7	TGCGCCAGCGCGGCCGGGACTAGCGGCGAGCAGTACTTC	CASAAGTSGEQYF
TRBV4-1	once	15	-	TRBJ2-5	TGCGCCAGCAGCCAAGAAGGGGGGTACGGAGAGACCCAGTACTTC	CASSQEGGYGETQYF
TRBV2	-	14	-	TRBJ1-4	TGTGCCAGCAAAGAGGGAAAGGGGAGTGAAAAACTGTTTTTT	CASKEGKGSEKLFF
TRBV5-8	-	13	-	TRBJ2-5	TGTGCCAGCAGCTTAACAGGGAAAGAGACCCAGTACTTC	CASSLTGKETQYF
TRBV6-5	-	15	TRBD1	TRBJ1-4	TGTGCCAGCAGTTACCAAGACAGGGGGAACGAAAAACTGTTTTTT	CASSYQDRGNEKLFF
TRBV18	few	15	TRBD2	TRBJ2-1	TGTGCCAGCTCCCCTACTAGCGGGCCCTTCAATGAGCAGTTCTTC	CASSPTSGPFNEQFF
TRBV10-2	few	12	-	TRBJ2-7	TGCGCCAGCAGCATCGGACAGTACGAGCAGTACTTC	CASSIGQYEQYF
TRBV7-3	-	14	-	TRBJ2-2	TGTGCCAGCAGCTTCAGGGAAAGTGGCGGGGAGCTGTTTTTT	CASSFRESGGELFF
TRBV5-1	-	17	TRBD1	TRBJ2-4	TGCGCCAGCAGCTTGGACTGGACAGGACAGGCCAAAAACATTCAGTACTTC	CASSLDWTGQAKNIQYF
TRBV5-1	-	14	-	TRBJ2-3	TGCGCCAGCAGCTTCATCCAGGGTGCGGATACGCAGTATTTT	CASSFIQGADTQYF
TRBV27	-	14	-	TRBJ1-1	TGTGCCAGCAGTTTTTTCCCTCTCAACACTGAAGCTTTCTTT	CASSFFPLNTEAFF